A selection of T cell receptor beta chains follows, all from one sample in a study of shared clonotypes between healthy human individuals. Data came from immunoSEQ multiplex PCR; TCRdb stores just in-frame clones and leaves some out. The data contain some 2,000,000 clones, approximately 94% of them singletons. The source material was naive CD4+ T cells sorted from blood. The receptors originated from a man aged 18-30 years in good health. Each CDR3 is given with its conserved first and last residue.

j_call	v_call	cdr3_aa
TRBJ2-7	TRBV7-9	CASSLYLTGGRFSYEQYF
TRBJ2-7	TRBV11-3	CASSLFSSGYEQYF
TRBJ2-7	TRBV5-3	CARSPRDRLGEQYF
TRBJ2-5	TRBV6-1	CASSEYGTGVETQYF
TRBJ2-7	TRBV6-4	CASSEHIRDSDYEQYF
TRBJ2-2	TRBV7-2	CASSQGTVNTGELFF
TRBJ2-7	TRBV5-4	CASSPELGVGSYEQYF
TRBJ1-5	TRBV6-6	CASSYTGQGYQPQHF
TRBJ2-6	TRBV2	CASLQGSGANVLTF
TRBJ2-7	TRBV5-1	CASSRGTGGYSYEQYF
TRBJ2-1	TRBV2	CASSDPYQGNEQFF
TRBJ1-2	TRBV5-6	CASRLPAGGYTF
TRBJ2-3	TRBV28	CASRRLADTQYF
TRBJ1-2	TRBV6-5	CATLDLGYTF
TRBJ2-7	TRBV9	CASSTPGYRQYF
TRBJ1-2	TRBV5-4	CASSPGGAEVHYGYTF
TRBJ2-2	TRBV9	CASQGGQATGELFF
TRBJ2-2	TRBV30	CAWRGQRTGELFF
TRBJ1-2	TRBV6-5	CASSKGADYGYTF
TRBJ2-1	TRBV9	CASSQNLDRYNEQFF